Listed below are T cell receptor beta chains from one sample, sequenced in a study of identical twins. TCRdb reprocessed the 5' RACE reads with MiXCR, giving one entry per CDR3 protein. The data contain hundreds of thousands of distinct CDR3 sequences, around 6% of them singletons. Sequencing was carried out using naive T cells sorted from blood. The receptor set was obtained from a man aged 18 to 29 in good health. CDR3s include the opening cysteine and the closing phenylalanine or tryptophan. Fields, in order: J gene, clone size, D gene, V gene, CDR3 DNA, CDR3 protein. The D gene is left open where the match is weak. Size is stated for part of the rows, as once, few or many counts, or as a class when the clone is expanded.

TRBJ1-2	NA	TRBD1	TRBV5-5	TGTGCCAGCAGCCAGTTAATTAGACAGGGATTGGGCTATGGCTACACCTTC	CASSQLIRQGLGYGYTF
TRBJ2-2	many	NA	TRBV10-3	TGTGCCATCAGTGATTGGGCAGGGCCAGGGGAGCTGTTTTTT	CAISDWAGPGELFF
TRBJ2-5	many	NA	TRBV21-1	TGTGCCAGCAGCCCCCGGGGTGAAGAGACCCAGTACTTC	CASSPRGEETQYF
TRBJ2-7	NA	NA	TRBV7-9	TGTGCCAGCAGCTTATTGGGGTGGAGGAGCTACGAGCAGTACTTC	CASSLLGWRSYEQYF
TRBJ2-1	many	TRBD2	TRBV12-3/TRBV12-4	TGTGCCAGCAGCGGTGGCGGGAGATTTAATGAGCAGTTCTTC	CASSGGGRFNEQFF
TRBJ2-1	NA	TRBD2	TRBV19	TGTGCCAGTAGTATCTTATGGACTAGCGGGAGGGCCCTATCGGATGAGCAGTTCTTC	CASSILWTSGRALSDEQFF
TRBJ2-3	few	NA	TRBV7-6	TGTGCCAGCAGCTTGGGTCGTGACTCTACGGGCACAGATACGCAGTATTTT	CASSLGRDSTGTDTQYF
TRBJ1-5	few	NA	TRBV6-1	TGTGCCAGCAGCAACGCTGGGAGCAATCAGCCCCAGCATTTT	CASSNAGSNQPQHF
TRBJ1-1	many	NA	TRBV29-1	TGCAGCGTTTCCCACACGGTTTATACTGAAGCTTTCTTT	CSVSHTVYTEAFF
TRBJ2-2	many	TRBD1	TRBV6-1	TGTGCCAGCAGTCCGGGACAGGCGACCGGGGAGCTGTTTTTT	CASSPGQATGELFF
TRBJ2-5	NA	NA	TRBV7-9	TGTGCCAGCAGCCCGACTCCTAAGCCAAAAGAGACCCAGTACTTC	CASSPTPKPKETQYF
TRBJ2-7	many	TRBD1	TRBV12-3/TRBV12-4	TGTGCCAGCTGTCCCCTCGGGACAGGGAAATCCTACGAGCAGTACTTC	CASCPLGTGKSYEQYF
TRBJ2-1	many	NA	TRBV24-1	TGTGCCACCGGGACCGGGGTCTACAATGAGCAGTTCTTC	CATGTGVYNEQFF
TRBJ2-1	few	NA	TRBV19	TGTGCCACCAGAGCCCGGGGGTCGGGCTACAATGAGCAGTTCTTC	CATRARGSGYNEQFF
TRBJ2-5	few	NA	TRBV7-3	TGTGCCAGCAGCTTACTCGGGGGCGCATTAGAGACCCAGTACTTC	CASSLLGGALETQYF
TRBJ2-5	many	NA	TRBV18	TGTGCCAGCAGCCCCCCTTCCCAAGAGACCCAGTACTTC	CASSPPSQETQYF
TRBJ2-4	NA	NA	TRBV6-5	TGTGCCAGCAGTTACGGGACACAACCGCGGGAAAACATTCAGTACTTC	CASSYGTQPRENIQYF
TRBJ1-5	few	TRBD1	TRBV5-1	TGCGCCAGCAGCCATTGGGGACAGAATCAGCCCCAGCATTTT	CASSHWGQNQPQHF
TRBJ1-5	NA	TRBD1	TRBV28	TGTGCCAGCAGTTTGGGACAGGGGAATCATCAGCCCCAGCATTTT	CASSLGQGNHQPQHF
TRBJ2-1	many	NA	TRBV12-3/TRBV12-4	TGTGCCAGCAGCACCGGGACCCGGGCCAATGAGCAGTTCTTC	CASSTGTRANEQFF
TRBJ1-1	NA	NA	TRBV20-1	TGCAGTGCTAGAGATGCGGCAGAGGAAGCTTTCTTT	CSARDAAEEAFF
TRBJ2-2	many	NA	TRBV4-1	TGCGCCAGCAGCCAAGATAGGGGGAGGGTCCGTGGCGGGGAGCTGTTTTTT	CASSQDRGRVRGGELFF